This paragraph covers one TCR beta chain sequence. No antigen is known for it. At one boundary the junction diverges from the germline segment, which might be a read error. This specimen comes from a study of blood T cells in healthy people across ages. The authors ran a second PCR of roughly 7 to 11 cycles using a sample-barcoded 5' primer and a J-beta primer mix. Carrying 12 random nucleotides, a template-switch adaptor labeled each individual cDNA molecule. All samples yielded 2.5 million or more CDR3-containing paired-end reads. TCRdb analysed the 5' RACE reads with MiXCR anew, one entry per CDR3 protein. The table has about 1,500,000 distinct CDR3 sequences, around 39% seen once. Study conclusions and caveats: PBMCs went unsorted, and a conclusive naive versus antigen-experienced comparison was therefore prevented.

Germline V gene data show CDR1 as SGHAT and CDR2 as FQNNGV. The CDR3 extends over 17 amino acids. This TCR was sampled from a woman aged 18 to 35 in good health. Sequencing input: blood. The chain combines TRBV11-2 with TRBJ1-4, with D possibly matching TRBD1 (6 bases). CDR3 protein: CTSSFTTGKATNEKLFF. The CDR3 nucleotides are TGTACCAGCAGCTTCACTACAGGGAAGGCAACTAATGAAAAACTGTTTTTT. Together with reference TRBV11-2 and TRBJ1-4, the CDR3 gives the full variable domain: EAGVAQSPRYKIIEKRQSVAFWCNPISGHATLYWYQQILGQGPKLLIQFQNNGVVDDSQLPKDRFSAERLKGVDSTLKIQPAKLEDSAVYLCTSSFTTGKATNEKLFFGSGTQLSVL.